This T cell receptor beta chain came from a study of T cell repertoires in cytomegalovirus infection (dated by TCRdb to the late 2010s). In terms of the full investigation: Alongside well-studied HLA-B-restricted epitopes, the peptide stimulations were aimed at recently identified HLA-C-restricted CMV epitopes, whose presentation resists viral immunomodulation. Donor HLA type was relevant to the analysis, as public TCR beta signatures indicated carriage of CMV infection together with the matching HLA type. General study outcomes and caveats: In both this cohort and an independent cohort of 352 donors, the cumulative frequency of public TCR beta family members distinguished carriers of CMV infection plus the relevant HLA type. The ex vivo response was dominated by HLA-C-restricted CMV-specific TCR beta clonotypes, which also provided the single most frequent clonotype in two of eight donors.

Sequencing relied on an Illumina HiSeq 1500. TCRdb reanalyzed the raw reads on its own, using fastp at Q25 for trimming and MiXCR for clone calling, and kept in-frame beta chains. Rows matching on CDR3 protein sequence are summarized as one entry with the most common DNA and genes. The sample table shows tens of thousands of distinct CDR3 sequences, and roughly a quarter are seen once. Roughly 50% of the sample is taken by the ten largest. There are a few counts of this clonotype. Its target antigen remains unknown. Base qualities are not at hand, and no much larger clone is one base apart. Reading the label with the study, this specimen's treatment or condition is: in vitro stimulation with specific CMV peptide epitopes to enrich CMV-specific T cells. Trimming accounts for 5 bases at V and 7 bases at J, while the number of junction bases matched to no gene is 6. The CDR1 and CDR2 encoded by the germline V gene (reference sequence) are MNHEY and SMNVEV. Taken from cysteine to phenylalanine, the CDR3 has 14 residues. Only the CDR3 portion is preserved as DNA: 42 bases, with reading frame beginning at the first base.

The material was CD8+ T cells from cultured PBMCs, obtained from culture after CMV antigen stimulation. The sequence came from a human donor in good health (CMV status not recorded). Some clones in this sample may be carry-over from other donors' samples. This chain is built from TRBV27 and TRBJ1-1; 11 junctional bases match TRBD1. The DNA is as follows: TGTGCCAGCAGTCGCGGGACAGGGGGAGGTGAAGCTTTCTTT. Its protein is CASSRGTGGGEAFF.